This T cell receptor (beta chain) is from a study of blood T cell repertoires in COVID-19. The wider study: Specimens from acute and convalescent COVID-19 originated in the United States, Italy and Spain.

This CDR3 has 15 amino acids. The ends were cut back, 0 bases at V and 0 bases at J, with 9 bases in the middle. CDR1 SGDLS and CDR2 YYNGEE come from the germline V gene. Authors' analysis steps: Nucleated cell counts were estimated from reference gene primer amplification. Assay: immunoSEQ multiplex PCR; the TCRdb copy retains only in-frame clones and omits some. That table is the source of V, J and clone size, and D and trimming were worked out from the DNA. The data contain roughly 80,000 clones, 82% of them singletons. The receptor was derived from a man aged 50-60 years with acute or convalescent COVID-19. The sequenced material came from peripheral blood. V usage is TRBV9 and J usage is TRBJ1-2; D ambiguous. Written as DNA, the CDR3 is TGTGCCAGCAGCGTAGGTACCAGTACTAACTATGGCTACACCTTC. This translates into CASSVGTSTNYGYTF.